These 9 T cell receptor beta chains came from one sample sequenced in a study of cytomegalovirus exposure and HLA in healthy donors (dated by TCRdb to 2015 to 2018). The library relied on the immunoSEQ multiplex PCR assay. A mixture of 60 forward primers for TCR Vbeta segments and 13 reverse primers for TCR Jbeta segments was used in the multiplex PCR. TCRdb took over this immuneACCESS table, retaining in-frame rearrangements with V and J assigned. Such tables are incomplete; in checked studies, under half of the missing clones stem from an unresolved V gene, and the remainder is unexplained. Within this sample are 120,000 or so clones, with 75% of them counted one time only. 2.9% of the sample is in the top ten clones. The sample comprised PBMCs. Source of these receptors: a woman aged 40-49 years in good health and CMV-seropositive.

The chain is built from TRBV27 and TRBJ1-1; D not certain. The CDR3 is 14 amino acids. Per germline, CDR1 MNHEY and CDR2 SMNVEV (reference sequence). V lost 0 bases and J lost 11, with 16 bases in between. The CDR3 loop is CASSLSRGSTRAFF. The CDR3, as DNA: TGTGCCAGCAGTTTATCCCGGGGTTCGACCCGGGCTTTCTTT.

The rearrangement links TRBV19 to TRBJ1-4; 9 nucleotides align to TRBD1. The CDR3 loop spans 15 amino acids. V was clipped by 5 bases and J by 7 bases; unmatched bases: 8. From germline, CDR1 is LNHDA and CDR2 SQIVND (reference sequence). The CDR3 loop reads CASSLDRGVSEKLFF. The CDR3 coding sequence is TGTGCCAGTAGTCTCGACAGGGGGGTCAGTGAAAAACTGTTTTTT.

The chain is built from TRBV9 and TRBJ1-3; 10 positions agree with TRBD1. This CDR3 is 14 amino acids long. With V trimmed by 4 bases and J by 9 bases, 7 bases remained unmatched. Germline V gene lookup returns CDR1 SGDLS and CDR2 YYNGEE. The CDR3 bases are TGTGCCAGCAGCCCCTGGACAGGGGGTAGCACCATATATTTT. The encoded protein is CASSPWTGGSTIYF. Drawing the rest from reference TRBV9 and TRBJ1-3, the complete variable domain is DSGVTQTPKHLITATGQRVTLRCSPRSGDLSVYWYQQSLDQGLQFLIQYYNGEERAKGNILERFSAQQFPDLHSELNLSSLELGDSALYFCASSPWTGGSTIYFGEGSWLTVV.

The chain is built from TRBV4-3 and TRBJ2-3, with 11 bases fitting TRBD2. V trimming: 0 bases; J trimming: 2 bases; junction bases outside the gene matches: 4. The V gene's germline CDR1 is LGHNA and CDR2 YSLEER. There are 17 residues in the CDR3. The CDR3 spells CASSQDRLAGFTDTQYF. The CDR3 coding sequence is TGCGCCAGCAGCCAAGATCGACTAGCGGGATTCACAGATACGCAGTATTTT.

This clone has only a few counts. The chain is built from TRBV29-1 and TRBJ2-1, with 7 bases matching TRBD2. The CDR3 extends over 14 amino acids. CDR1 is SQVTM, CDR2 ANQGSEA, per germline. V was pared by 3 bases and J by 4 bases, with 6 bases of the junction left unmatched. Written as DNA, the CDR3 is TGCAGCGTTGACGCCAGCGGGATGTACAATGAGCAGTTCTTC. Encoded protein: CSVDASGMYNEQFF.

The chain uses TRBV7-6 and TRBJ2-7; no firm D call. The V gene's germline CDR1 is SGHVS and CDR2 FNYEAQ. The CDR3 covers 14 residues. Trimming removed 2 bases from V and 0 bases from J, with 8 bases in between. This CDR3 is CASSLSRSSYEQYF. The DNA for the CDR3 is TGTGCCAGCAGCTTAAGCAGGTCCTCCTACGAGCAGTACTTC.

This clone showed up just a few times. The same CDR3 also results from other DNA sequences found in this sample. J is TRBJ1-6 and V is TRBV5-6, with D tentatively TRBD1 (6 bases). Germline CDR1 and CDR2: SGHDT and YYEEEE. The CDR3 spans 14 residues. Trimming pared 1 base from V and 7 bases from J, leaving 9 bases between. The CDR3 sequence is CASSLNRVNSPLHF. The CDR3 DNA reads TGTGCCAGCAGCTTGAACAGGGTGAATTCACCCCTCCACTTT.

The V and J genes are TRBV5-5 and TRBJ2-6, with D possibly being TRBD2 (6 bases). The V end lost 0 bases, the J end lost 0 bases, and 13 bases lay between the germline ends. CDR3 size: 18 residues. Germline CDR1 reads SGHKS; CDR2 reads YYEKEE (reference sequence). The CDR3 DNA is TGTGCCAGCAGCTTGGCGGTGGGACTGATCTCTGGGGCCAACGTCCTGACTTTC. Translated: CASSLAVGLISGANVLTF.

The chain employs TRBV7-2 and TRBJ2-1; 9 bases are shared with TRBD2. The trim removed 1 base at V and 0 bases at J, leaving 4 bases unmatched. Germline CDR1 is SGHTA and CDR2 is FQGNSA. The CDR3 runs 17 residues. The CDR3 nucleotides read TGTGCCAGCAGCTTAGATAGCGGGGGCCGCTCCTACAATGAGCAGTTCTTC. Translation gives CASSLDSGGRSYNEQFF.